This T cell receptor (beta chain) stems from a study of cytotoxic CD8 clonotypes in ibrutinib-treated CLL. Per germline, CDR1 MNHNS and CDR2 SASEGT. The CDR3 spans 15 residues. Germline trimming cut 7 bases from V and 7 bases from J; bases unmatched to any gene: 11. Sequencing used immunoSEQ multiplex PCR; TCRdb keeps in-frame clones, though not all of them. The profile shows more than 10,000 clones, 79% of them singletons. The input for sequencing was PBMCs, taken at disease progression, from a patient treated with ibrutinib. The chain couples TRBV6-1 to TRBJ2-7; 12 bases line up with TRBD1. The clonotype comes from a human donor with chronic lymphocytic leukemia. For the CDR3, the DNA is TGTGCCAGCACACCTCTGGGACAGGGGGCAGGAGAGCAGTACTTC. It yields the protein CASTPLGQGAGEQYF.